This TCR beta chain was captured by sequencing in a study of cytomegalovirus exposure and HLA in healthy donors. Findings and limits, study-wide: Listed as cytomegalovirus-associated were 170 or so TCR beta chains.

The data were produced by immunoSEQ multiplex PCR, yet TCRdb's version contains in-frame clones alone and is incomplete. This table holds 200,000 to 250,000 clones, around four fifths found once. The V and J ends lost 1 base and 6 bases, in that order; junction bases with no gene match: 5. Germline assignment: CDR1 SGHNT and CDR2 YYREEE (reference sequence). CDR3 length: 14 amino acids. As for this clone: Its antigen remains unknown.

Separate from the roughly 700-subject first cohort, the roughly 110-subject validation cohort was the one that the donors belonged to. The clonotype comes from a woman between 25 and 40 years old in good health and CMV-seropositive. Sample: PBMCs. The V gene is TRBV5-4, the J gene TRBJ2-7, with TRBD2 matching 9 bases. As DNA, the CDR3 is TGTGCCAGCAGCTTGTCGTTAGCGGGGGTCGAGCAGTACTTC. Translating gives CASSLSLAGVEQYF.